This paragraph covers one T cell receptor (beta chain) sequence. Its antigen is currently unknown. Isolated RNA was reverse transcribed in full, so expressed TCRB transcripts were sequenced. Only in-frame clones appear in the TCRdb table, and some are missing; sequencing was by immunoSEQ multiplex PCR. The sample carries hundreds of thousands of clones, roughly 12% recorded once. This sample was taken from a study of beta chain features in type 1 diabetes. Study context: Patients looked much like healthy donors when it came to age, gender and cell yields. The samples had about 110,000,000 sorted cells examined in all. Study conclusions and caveats: Patients and controls would share equally any PCR tilt toward shorter templates. Among patients with Type 1 diabetes, TCRB CDR3s were moderately but significantly shorter in every one of the four CD4+ subsets.

The V gene's germline CDR1 is SQVTM and CDR2 ANQGSEA. This CDR3 has 14 amino acids. V shed 7 bases and J 2 bases; nucleotides not matched to a gene: 7. Each donor gave one heparinised blood draw averaging about 110 mL. The V and J genes are TRBV29-1 and TRBJ2-1, with TRBD2 matching over 8 bases. The origin of this receptor is a woman aged 18-29 years with type 1 diabetes. Sequencing was performed on naive CD4+ T cells from blood. The CDR3 spells CSGRGGLPYNEQFF. CDR3 DNA sequence: TGCAGCGGACGGGGGGGGCTCCCCTACAATGAGCAGTTCTTC.